This T cell receptor (beta chain) emerged from a study of T cells in tumors after PD-1 blockade. Study-wide context: Patients had no prior checkpoint blockade, systemic immunosuppressants, or anti-cancer therapy within 4 weeks. On average, peripheral blood gave about 110,000 TCR templates and tens of thousands of unique clonotypes.

Points on this clone: The antigen is unknown.

Study-wide results and caveats: Blood contained about 40% of the tumor's TCR clonotypes.

TCRdb's copy holds only in-frame clones and misses some; the assay was immunoSEQ multiplex PCR. The sample contains roughly 14,000 clones, over 75% of which appear only once. Trimming removed 5 bases from V and 4 bases from J, with 8 bases in between. The CDR3 sequence is 13 residues long. Germline V gene data show CDR1 as SEHNR and CDR2 as FQNEAQ (reference sequence). The TCR originated in a human donor with basal cell carcinoma. The chain recombines TRBV7-9 with TRBJ1-4; possibly TRBD1 for D (6 bases). The input for sequencing was PBMCs, taken after anti-PD-1 treatment. The CDR3 spells CASSRDNNEKLFF. The DNA of the CDR3 is TGTGCCAGCAGCCGGGACAATAATGAAAAACTGTTTTTT.